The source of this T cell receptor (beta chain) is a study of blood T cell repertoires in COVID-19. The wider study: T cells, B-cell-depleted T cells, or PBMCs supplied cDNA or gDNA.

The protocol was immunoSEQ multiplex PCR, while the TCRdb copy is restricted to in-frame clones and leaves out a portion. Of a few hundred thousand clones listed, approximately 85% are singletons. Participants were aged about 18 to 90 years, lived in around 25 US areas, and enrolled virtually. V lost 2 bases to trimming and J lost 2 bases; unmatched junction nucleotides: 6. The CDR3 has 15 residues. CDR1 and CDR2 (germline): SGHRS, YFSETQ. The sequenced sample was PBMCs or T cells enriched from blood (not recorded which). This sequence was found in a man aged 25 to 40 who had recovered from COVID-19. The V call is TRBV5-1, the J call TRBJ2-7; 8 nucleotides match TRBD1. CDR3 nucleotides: TGCGCCAGCAGCTTTACCAGGGGGCCAGCCTACGAGCAGTACTTC. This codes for CASSFTRGPAYEQYF.